The sequence of this T cell receptor (beta chain) was determined in a study of neurological immune-mediated disorders. This CDR3 region has 14 residues. V lost 3 bases, J lost 4 bases, and 4 bases stayed unmatched. CDR1 and CDR2 from the germline V gene are SGHRS and YFSETQ. Time point reported: longitudinal time-point 2. The cDNA came from 5'RACE with 10-nucleotide random UMIs. TCRdb re-called the 5' RACE reads with MiXCR, one entry per CDR3 protein. Found here are some 87,000 distinct CDR3 sequences, roughly an eighth of them singletons; the top ten hold about 4.6%. This clonotype was counted many times.

Sequencing input: PBMCs. This TCR came from a female donor with HTLV-1-associated myelopathy (HAM/TSP). The chain recombines TRBV5-1 with TRBJ1-1; 9 bases fit TRBD1. CDR3 DNA: TGCGCCAGCAGCTGGGGACAGGGAGGCACTGAAGCTTTCTTT. It specifies CASSWGQGGTEAFF.